This TCR beta chain was obtained from a study of blood T cell repertoires in COVID-19 (dated by TCRdb to the early 2020s). Turning to the overall study: Samples covering the acute and convalescent phases of COVID-19 were provided by collaborators in the United States, Italy and Spain. The material from the prospective study consisted of cDNA or gDNA derived from T cells, B-cell-depleted T cells, or PBMCs. Deeply sampled blood TCRbeta repertoires from subjects exposed to, actively infected with, or recovered from COVID-19 were included in the dataset. Samples came from the ongoing ImmuneRACE study (first 160 participants) plus 1,254 subjects from 6 global collaborators. A de-identified subject ID, COVID-19 status, age in years and sex were almost always included in the sample metadata. The repertoires were released in a freely available public database meant as a resource for research on the immune response to SARS-CoV-2. HLA class I and class II types, where available, came from metadata supplied by the sample provider rather than from assay-based typing.

Beyond this particular receptor, the publication reports: The quantity of clinical and demographic metadata differed by source and by participant and was supplied without curation.

Based on the germline V gene, the CDR1 and CDR2 sequences are SNHLY and FYNNEI. Trimming at the junction amounts to 7 bases on V and 7 bases on J, and the germline ends lie 12 bases apart. The CDR3 numbers 12 residues from cysteine through phenylalanine. CDR3 DNA is the only sequence kept; it has 36 bases, read in frame from the first base. The collaborating institutions used their own protocols to collect whole blood in K2EDTA tubes. Collaborator samples were shipped for TCRbeta analysis as frozen whole blood, isolated PBMCs, or DNA extracted from either sample type. Worth noting for this clone: Its antigen has not been determined. No base quality information exists; no much larger clone differs at one position.

TCRbeta CDR3 regions were amplified from genomic DNA by means of the immunoSEQ Assay, a bias-controlled multiplex PCR. The study's own analysis went as follows. Nucleated cell counts per sample were estimated from amplification of reference gene primers within the assay. To quantify the absolute abundance of each unique TCRbeta CDR3 rearrangement, sequence reads were collapsed and filtered. Productive Simpson clonality was computed per sample as the square root of Simpson's diversity index over productive rearrangements. TCRdb holds this immuneACCESS table with in-frame rearrangements only. Some clones are missing; in checked studies, unresolved V genes explain under half, and the rest has no known cause. V, J and clone size are those of that table, while D and trimming were read from the DNA. In all, the sample holds about 75,000 clones, and 70% to 80% of those were seen once. The ten top clones hold less than 6% of the sample.

The rearrangement combines TRBV2 with TRBJ2-3, with TRBD1 tentatively as D gene (5 bases match). The sequencing input was peripheral blood. The TCR was taken from a woman aged 80 or older with active or convalescent COVID-19. The nucleotide sequence reads as follows: TGTGCCAGCACCTGGGGCCCGAATACGCAGTATTTT. Its product reads: CASTWGPNTQYF.